These 27 T cell receptor beta chains originate from one sample sequenced in a study of blood T cells in healthy people across ages. The authors ran a second PCR of roughly 7 to 11 cycles using a sample-barcoded 5' primer and a J-beta primer mix. Via MiXCR, TCRdb re-called the 5' RACE reads, giving one row per CDR3 protein. The profile shows roughly 1,500,000 distinct CDR3 sequences, about 32% of them singletons. Sequencing was done on a sample of blood. These receptors all stem from a woman aged 30 to 39 in good health.

The rearrangement links TRBV3-1 to TRBJ2-5; the D gene could be TRBD1 or TRBD2 (7 bases each). The J call could be wrong; TRBJ2-7 is a better fit for the DNA end. CDR1 is LGHDT and CDR2 is YNNKEL in the germline V gene (reference sequence). This CDR3 has 19 residues. The CDR3 DNA reads TGTGCCACCTCCCCCCCGGGACAGCGTATAGTGCGGGGGTTGGACGAGCAGTACTTC. The encoded protein is CATSPPGQRIVRGLDEQYF.

This clonotype was detected ten times or more. The chain recombines TRBV25-1 with TRBJ2-5; TRBD1 or TRBD2 may be the D gene (5 bases each). The germline V gene encodes CDR1 MGHDK and CDR2 SYGVNS. Trimming took 6 bases from V and 3 from J, leaving 14 bases between them. The CDR3 is 14 amino acids. The CDR3 DNA sequence: TGTGCCAGCAGGCCCGGGGCAGTTAAAGAGACCCAGTACTTC. Amino acids: CASRPGAVKETQYF.

The chain uses TRBV20-1 and TRBJ2-7; 11 positions agree with TRBD2. Germline lookup yields CDR1 DFQATT and CDR2 SNEGSKA (reference sequence). With V trimmed by 6 bases and J by 4 bases, 11 bases remained unmatched. The CDR3 extends over 15 amino acids. This CDR3 reads CSANKLAGVSYEQYF. In nucleotides, the CDR3 is TGCAGTGCAAACAAACTAGCGGGAGTCAGTTACGAGCAGTACTTC.

The J gene is TRBJ1-2, the V gene TRBV5-1; D is ambiguous. CDR1 is SGHRS and CDR2 is YFSETQ in the germline V gene. The length of the CDR3 is 13 residues. V lost 0 bases and J 7 bases, leaving 10 bases between the germline ends. The CDR3 region is CASSLAERAGYTF. Written as DNA, the CDR3 is TGCGCCAGCAGCTTGGCCGAAAGGGCTGGCTACACCTTC.

This clonotype showed up just a few times. Sequence at one end of the junction differs from germline and may be a read error. The CDR3 coding sequence is TGCGCCAGCGGCCAAGATCCCGGGACTAGCTGGAGTGAGCAGTTCTTC. This codes for CASGQDPGTSWSEQFF. V usage is TRBV4-1 and J usage is TRBJ2-1, with 9 bases aligning to TRBD2. Germline lookup yields CDR1 MGHRA and CDR2 YSYEKL. The CDR3 loop spans 16 amino acids.

Details on this clonotype: A read error may produce the germline difference seen at one junction end. The chain combines TRBV12-3 or TRBV12-4 with TRBJ2-3, with D possibly matching TRBD2 (5 bases). This CDR3 is 16 amino acids long. DNA of the CDR3: TGTGCCAGCAGTGCCTACGGCGGTGAGGGCACAGATGCGCAGTATTTC. Its translation: CASSAYGGEGTDAQYF.

This clonotype was recorded a few times. This rearrangement joins TRBV20-1 to TRBJ2-3; D perhaps matches TRBD1 (5 bases). Per the germline V gene, CDR1 is DFQATT and CDR2 is SNEGSKA (reference sequence). Trimming left V 5 bases short and J 1 base short, with 16 bases between. This CDR3 contains 15 residues. CDR3 in amino acids: CSAHRQSVGTDTQYF. Here the CDR3 DNA reads TGCAGTGCTCACAGACAGTCTGTGGGCACAGATACGCAGTATTTT.

Notes on this clonotype: One junction end disagrees with the germline gene, perhaps due to a read error. The chain carries TRBV6-2 or TRBV6-3 and TRBJ2-1, with 8 bases that match TRBD2. Germline CDR1 and CDR2: MNHEY and SVGEGT. This CDR3 region has 17 residues. The CDR3 is CASSYLGGAPPYNEQFF. In DNA, the CDR3 is TGTGCCAGCAGTTACCTCGGGGGGGCTCCGCCCTATAATGAGCAGTTCTTC.

This chain joins TRBV24-1 and TRBJ1-5; the D is unclear. The CDR3 has 13 amino acids. The V gene's germline CDR1 is KGHDR and CDR2 SFDVKD. Trimming stripped 7 bases from V and 0 bases from J, with 6 bases between. The CDR3 sequence is CATRPSSNQPQHF. DNA of the CDR3: TGTGCCACCAGACCAAGTAGCAATCAGCCCCAGCATTTT.

The CDR3 is CSAQKGGTSNYGYTF. The CDR3 DNA follows: TGCAGTGCTCAAAAAGGGGGGACCTCGAACTATGGCTACACCTTC. This chain connects TRBV20-1 to TRBJ1-2; the D gene is possibly TRBD1 (6 bases). V lost 5 bases and J lost 2, with 18 bases in between. This CDR3 has 15 amino acids. The germline gives CDR1 DFQATT, CDR2 SNEGSKA (reference sequence).

This clonotype was counted only a few times. The V gene is TRBV5-1, the J gene TRBJ2-5, with TRBD2 matching 16 bases. The end of the DNA fits TRBJ2-7 better, so the J call may be wrong. This CDR3 has 15 residues. Germline CDR1 SGHRS, CDR2 YFSETQ. The CDR3 reads CASSGGLAGGNEQYF. CDR3 in DNA: TGCGCCAGCAGCGGGGGACTAGCGGGAGGGAACGAGCAGTACTTC.

This clonotype was detected a few times. The chain joins TRBV6-1 to TRBJ2-1; 8 nucleotides agree with TRBD2. Trimming at V came to 3 bases and at J to 3 bases, leaving 7 bases not matched to a gene. This CDR3 region has 16 residues. Germline CDR1 MNHNS, CDR2 SASEGT. CDR3 sequence: CASSDLAGGGYNEQFF. CDR3 DNA: TGTGCCAGCAGTGATCTGGCGGGAGGTGGCTACAATGAGCAGTTCTTC.

Remarks on this clonotype: A junction end diverges from the germline sequence, so it may reflect a read error. The chain is built from TRBV27 and TRBJ2-4; D perhaps matches TRBD2 (7 bases). The CDR3 has 14 amino acids. CDR1 and CDR2 (germline): MNHEY, SMNVEV (reference sequence). CDR3: CAGSLKGGVNIQYF. CDR3 nucleotides: TGTGCCGGCAGTTTAAAAGGGGGGGTAAACATTCAGTACTTC.

This clonotype turned up a few times. This chain uses TRBV29-1 with TRBJ2-2; D possibly corresponds to TRBD2 (6 bases). CDR3 size: 14 residues. V lost 4 bases and J lost 0, with 9 bases in between. Germline lookup yields CDR1 SQVTM and CDR2 ANQGSEA. CDR3 sequence: CSVGGVSNTGELFF. As DNA, the CDR3 is TGCAGCGTTGGGGGGGTGTCGAACACCGGGGAGCTGTTTTTT.

This clonotype occurred a few times. V gene TRBV12-3 or TRBV12-4 combines with J gene TRBJ1-2; 7 bases are shared with TRBD1. This CDR3 has 14 amino acids. Unmatched junction bases numbered 9, after V lost 6 bases and J lost 5 bases. Written as DNA, the CDR3 is TGTGCCAGCAGCTTCAAAGGGGGCCTGTATGGCTACACCTTC. This codes for CASSFKGGLYGYTF.

The chain carries TRBV11-2 and TRBJ2-3, with TRBD2 as a possible D gene (5 bases). V gave up 7 bases and J gave up 3 bases, with 17 bases separating them. Germline values: CDR1 SGHAT, CDR2 FQNNGV. The CDR3 extends over 15 amino acids. The CDR3 DNA sequence: TGTGCCAGCACATTAGGACGGGGTGGTACAGATACGCAGTATTTT. The encoded protein is CASTLGRGGTDTQYF. Full variable domain (missing parts from reference TRBV11-2 and TRBJ2-3): EAGVAQSPRYKIIEKRQSVAFWCNPISGHATLYWYQQILGQGPKLLIQFQNNGVVDDSQLPKDRFSAERLKGVDSTLKIQPAKLEDSAVYLCASTLGRGGTDTQYFGPGTRLTVL.

About this clonotype: One end of the junction fails to match germline, which may point to a read error. V usage is TRBV9 and J usage is TRBJ2-5; 9 nucleotides line up with TRBD2. Germline assignment: CDR1 SGDLS and CDR2 YYNGEE. CDR3 size: 15 residues. CDR3 residues: CANSVTSGGQETQYF. CDR3 bases: TGTGCCAACAGCGTAACCAGCGGGGGGCAAGAGACCCAGTACTTC. The variable domain in full, with the rest retrieved from reference TRBV9 and TRBJ2-5, is DSGVTQTPKHLITATGQRVTLRCSPRSGDLSVYWYQQSLDQGLQFLIQYYNGEERAKGNILERFSAQQFPDLHSELNLSSLELGDSALYFCANSVTSGGQETQYFGPGTRLLVL.

As regards this clonotype: This could be a read error, since a much larger clone is one nucleotide away. The chain uses TRBV7-2 and TRBJ2-1; no firm D call. Germline V gives CDR1 SGHTA, CDR2 FQGNSA. CDR3 length: 13 residues. CDR3 protein: CASSLFEPNGQFF. CDR3 DNA: TGTGCCAGCAGCTTATTCGAGCCCAATGGGCAGTTCTTC.

The V gene is TRBV2, the J gene TRBJ2-3, with 10 bases fitting TRBD2. The CDR3 extends over 18 amino acids. V dropped 4 bases and J dropped 0; count of bases not matched to a gene: 10. Germline CDR1 SNHLY, CDR2 FYNNEI. CDR3 sequence (DNA): TGTGCCAGCAGTGGTTCTAGCGGGGGAAACCCTAGCACAGATACGCAGTATTTT. It yields the protein CASSGSSGGNPSTDTQYF.

The chain is built from TRBV7-9 and TRBJ2-5; 13 bases map to TRBD2. Trimming removed 6 bases from V and 12 bases from J; junction bases left unmatched: 10. Germline-derived CDR1 and CDR2 are SEHNR and FQNEAQ (reference sequence). The CDR3 is made up of 14 amino acids. The CDR3 DNA reads as TGTGCCAGCAGTACCAGACTAGCGGGAGGTGAGAAGTACTTC. Translation: CASSTRLAGGEKYF.

This clonotype was observed at least ten times. The rearrangement links TRBV29-1 to TRBJ2-5; 7 bases fit TRBD2. Per the germline V gene, CDR1 is SQVTM and CDR2 is ANQGSEA. The CDR3 is made up of 14 amino acids. V dropped 4 bases and J dropped 4; count of bases not matched to a gene: 9. In nucleotides, the CDR3 is TGCAGCGTTGGGACTAGACTCCGGGGAGAGACCCAGTACTTC. It codes for CSVGTRLRGETQYF.

V usage is TRBV29-1 and J usage is TRBJ1-6; no clear D gene. The germline gives CDR1 SQVTM, CDR2 ANQGSEA. The CDR3 sequence is 12 residues long. With 3 bases removed from V and 4 bases from J, the gap between germline ends came to 4 bases. The CDR3 bases are TGCAGCGTTGACAGTTATAATTCACCCCTCCACTTT. Its translation is CSVDSYNSPLHF.

The chain employs TRBV27 and TRBJ2-1, with D possibly TRBD2 on 5 matching bases. V gave up 7 bases and J gave up 8 bases, with 12 bases separating them. Germline V CDR1 and CDR2: MNHEY, SMNVEV (reference sequence). There are 12 residues in the CDR3. The CDR3 spells CASKTFSDEQFF. DNA of the CDR3: TGTGCCAGCAAGACTTTTAGCGATGAGCAGTTCTTC.

In this sample, this clonotype turned up a few times. V and J are TRBV20-1 and TRBJ2-7; D gene ambiguous. Germline V gene lookup returns CDR1 DFQATT and CDR2 SNEGSKA (reference sequence). There are 15 residues in the CDR3. The germline V and J ends were trimmed by 3 bases and 2 bases, with 17 bases remaining between them. Here the CDR3 DNA reads TGCAGTGCTAGTGGGCTACTGGCTGCAACCTACGAGCAGTACTTC. Protein sequence: CSASGLLAATYEQYF.

This clonotype was detected only a few times. This chain connects TRBV7-8 to TRBJ1-5, with D tentatively TRBD1 (6 bases). The V end lost 0 bases, the J end lost 4 bases, and 13 bases lay between the germline ends. Germline CDR1 reads SGHVS; CDR2 reads FQNEAQ. This CDR3 spans 16 amino acids. CDR3 residues: CASSLASQGFNQPQHF. CDR3 coding DNA: TGTGCCAGCAGCTTAGCGAGTCAGGGGTTTAATCAGCCCCAGCATTTT.

This clonotype was seen more than once but under ten times. The chain combines TRBV11-2 with TRBJ2-1, with D possibly being TRBD2 (6 bases). The V and J ends lost 4 bases and 1 base respectively, with 11 bases between them. The CDR3 has 15 residues. Germline V gene lookup returns CDR1 SGHAT and CDR2 FQNNGV. The CDR3 reads CASSSAGRSYNEQFF. The CDR3 region has the DNA TGTGCCAGCAGCTCCGCGGGACGGTCCTACAATGAGCAGTTCTTC.

Concerning this clonotype: The conserved phenylalanine or tryptophan is not found at the CDR3 terminus, so this likely reflects a read error. V usage is TRBV27 and J usage is TRBJ1-2; TRBD1 might be the D (5 bases). The CDR3 runs 13 residues. Germline V lookup: CDR1 MNHEY, CDR2 SMNVEV (reference sequence). Trimming took off 4 bases at V and 4 bases at J, with 10 bases between the two ends. CDR3 bases: TGTGCCAGCAGTTCAACAGGCAGCTATGGCTACACCTTA. Translated, it gives CASSSTGSYGYTL.